The clone carrying this TCR beta chain was found a few times. Its antigen is unknown. This sample is part of a study of Graves' ophthalmopathy and Graves' hyperthyroidism. Whole-study findings and limits: Clonotypes were expanded in thyroid at above 0.001 frequency, and most also appeared in blood.

The TCR beta CDR3 regions underwent amplification from RNA transcripts. Second-round multiplex PCR came after a first-round RT-PCR that employed HTBI primers. TCRdb called the multiplex PCR reads again in MiXCR, with one record for every CDR3 protein. The sample includes about 740,000 distinct CDR3 sequences, roughly two fifths seen only once; the top ten take 44%. The V end was cut by 3 bases, the J end by 2 bases, with 12 bases between. Germline-derived CDR1 and CDR2 are SQVTM and ANQGSEA. The CDR3 consists of 14 residues. The chain combines TRBV29-1 with TRBJ2-3; TRBD1 is a possible D gene (7 bases). The origin of this receptor is an adult man with Graves' ophthalmopathy. Sequencing used peripheral blood. The CDR3 nucleotides are TGCAGCGTTGAGGAGGGACAGCCCACAGATACGCAGTATTTT. This sequence encodes CSVEEGQPTDTQYF.